This TCR beta chain was captured in a study of technical replicates of blood from a few donors. Profiled with immunoSEQ multiplex PCR; TCRdb holds only in-frame clones, not every one. The sample consists of under 85,000 clones, around 96% of them appearing once. The V and J ends lost 3 bases and 4 bases, in that order; junction bases with no gene match: 8. The CDR3 length is 17 residues. The V gene's germline CDR1 is SGHVS and CDR2 FQNEAQ. The chain couples TRBV7-8 to TRBJ2-3; 12 bases map to TRBD2. The TCR comes from a human donor in good health. Sequencing was carried out using T cells isolated from PBMCs. For the CDR3, the DNA is TGTGCCAGCAGCTTTGACTGGACTAGCGGGGAGGCAGATACGCAGTATTTT. It specifies CASSFDWTSGEADTQYF.